The 12 T cell receptor beta chains below come from one sample, sequenced in a study of response to subunit inactivated influenza vaccine. One entry per CDR3 protein, called by TCRdb with MiXCR from the RT-PCR reads. In the table there are roughly 550,000 distinct CDR3 sequences, approximately 22% of which are singletons. A further study also used this sample, focusing on T cells expressing NK-cell markers. That source reports: TCR beta libraries carry UMIs added by 5'RACE template switching.

Sequenced material: CD4+ T cells sorted from PBMCs, taken roughly 13 days after vaccination. The receptors were sampled from a man aged 50-60 years who received an inactivated influenza vaccine.

This chain joins TRBV7-6 and TRBJ2-7; D may be TRBD2 (7 bases). With 5 bases removed from V and 2 bases from J, the gap between germline ends came to 16 bases. The germline V gene encodes CDR1 SGHVS and CDR2 FNYEAQ. The CDR3 sequence is 15 residues long. CDR3 coding DNA: TGTGCCAGCAGCCCTATCGGGGGGCCAGCCTACGAGCAGTACTTC. Encoded protein: CASSPIGGPAYEQYF. The variable domain in full, completed from reference TRBV7-6 and TRBJ2-7, reads GAGVSQSPRYKVTKRGQDVALRCDPISGHVSLYWYRQALGQGPEFLTYFNYEAQQDKSGLPNDRFSAERPEGSISTLTIQRTEQRDSAMYRCASSPIGGPAYEQYFGPGTRLTVT.

This chain connects TRBV3-1 to TRBJ2-7; maybe TRBD2 (5 bases). V gave up 2 bases and J gave up 4 bases, with 9 bases separating them. The CDR3 covers 13 residues. CDR1 LGHDT and CDR2 YNNKEL come from the germline V gene (reference sequence). The CDR3 nucleotides read TGTGCCAGCAGCCAATGGGAGCAATACGAGCAGTACTTC. Amino acid sequence: CASSQWEQYEQYF.

The J gene is TRBJ1-1, the V gene TRBV6-2 or TRBV6-3; 10 nucleotides match TRBD1. Looked up from germline, CDR1 is MNHEY and CDR2 is SVGEGT. The CDR3 is 15 amino acids. V trimming: 7 bases; J trimming: 4 bases; junction bases outside the gene matches: 9. The CDR3 reads CASKDPGQGTTEAFF. Written as DNA, the CDR3 is TGTGCCAGCAAGGACCCGGGACAGGGGACCACTGAAGCTTTCTTT.

The gene calls are TRBV5-1 and TRBJ1-1; weak D call: TRBD1 (5 bases). The CDR3 length is 14 residues. V shed 3 bases and J shed 7 bases, with 16 bases lying between them. Germline V CDR1 and CDR2: SGHRS, YFSETQ. The CDR3 sequence is CASSSGTEYSEAFF. Here the CDR3 DNA reads TGCGCCAGCAGCTCCGGGACCGAATATAGTGAAGCTTTCTTT.

This chain links TRBV7-2 with TRBJ2-3; 12 nucleotides line up with TRBD2. Germline CDR1 SGHTA, CDR2 FQGNSA. The CDR3 is made up of 15 amino acids. With V trimmed by 5 bases and J by 13 bases, 13 bases remained unmatched. CDR3 sequence (DNA): TGTGCCAGCAGCGTGTCTACTAGCGGGGGGAAACTGGAGTATTTT. Encoded protein: CASSVSTSGGKLEYF.

The V and J genes are TRBV20-1 and TRBJ1-5, with TRBD1 matching 9 bases. With V trimmed by 3 bases and J by 2 bases, 5 bases remained unmatched. Germline assignment: CDR1 DFQATT and CDR2 SNEGSKA (reference sequence). The CDR3 totals 15 residues. The CDR3 loop is CSARTGGSGNQPQHF. The CDR3 coding sequence is TGCAGTGCTAGGACAGGGGGTTCGGGCAATCAGCCCCAGCATTTT.

This clonotype was found many times. The chain recombines TRBV27 with TRBJ2-1; possible D gene TRBD1, 6 bases. V lost 2 bases to trimming and J lost 7 bases, with 12 bases between them. Looked up from germline, CDR1 is MNHEY and CDR2 is SMNVEV (reference sequence). The CDR3 extends over 14 amino acids. The CDR3 reads CASSLGQRGNEQFF. The CDR3 DNA is TGTGCCAGCAGTTTAGGGCAAAGGGGGAATGAGCAGTTCTTC.

This clonotype appeared a few times. The V and J genes are TRBV7-9 and TRBJ1-5; unclear D gene. The CDR3 covers 12 residues. With 5 bases removed from V and 9 bases from J, the gap between germline ends came to 11 bases. Germline assignment: CDR1 SEHNR and CDR2 FQNEAQ (reference sequence). CDR3 nucleotides: TGTGCCAGCAGCCTTGCGGGGTGGCCCCAGCATTTT. It codes for CASSLAGWPQHF.

The chain links TRBV2 to TRBJ2-3; TRBD2 agrees at 7 bases. In germline, CDR1 is SNHLY, CDR2 FYNNEI. Trimming took 7 bases from V and 4 from J; bases not matched to a gene: 8. This CDR3 region has 14 residues. DNA for the CDR3: TGTGCCAGCATGCGGGAGAATGTTGCAGATACGCAGTATTTT. Translating gives CASMRENVADTQYF.

The chain links TRBV20-1 to TRBJ2-1; D is uncertain. CDR3 length equals 12 residues. V was cut by 6 bases and J by 6 bases, with 12 bases left in between. The germline V gene encodes CDR1 DFQATT and CDR2 SNEGSKA (reference sequence). The CDR3 spells CSAVYEFNEQFF. In DNA form, the CDR3 reads TGCAGTGCCGTCTATGAGTTCAATGAGCAGTTCTTC.

This clonotype occurred a few times. The chain is built from TRBV7-6 and TRBJ1-2; D uncertain. V lost 5 bases and J lost 4, with 14 bases in between. Germline loops: CDR1 SGHVS, CDR2 FNYEAQ. The CDR3 has 14 residues. As DNA, the CDR3 is TGTGCCAGCAGCCCAGTGGGGAGAGGCTATGGCTACACCTTC. Its protein is CASSPVGRGYGYTF.

The V call is TRBV29-1, the J call TRBJ1-2; D uncertain. This CDR3 has 15 amino acids. V dropped 5 bases and J dropped 6 bases, with 22 bases sitting between them. Germline CDR1 and CDR2: SQVTM and ANQGSEA. CDR3 DNA sequence: TGCAGCGTTCTCGCGGCACAGTCAATCTACGATGGCTACACCTTC. Translation gives CSVLAAQSIYDGYTF.